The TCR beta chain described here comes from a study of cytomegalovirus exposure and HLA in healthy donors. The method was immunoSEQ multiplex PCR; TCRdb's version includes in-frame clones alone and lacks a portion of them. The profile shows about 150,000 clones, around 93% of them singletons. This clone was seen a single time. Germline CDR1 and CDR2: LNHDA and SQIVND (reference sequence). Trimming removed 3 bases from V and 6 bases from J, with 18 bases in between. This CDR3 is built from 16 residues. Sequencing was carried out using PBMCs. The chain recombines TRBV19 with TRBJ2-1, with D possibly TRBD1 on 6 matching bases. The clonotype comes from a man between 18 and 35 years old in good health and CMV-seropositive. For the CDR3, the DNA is TGTGCCAGTAGTATCTCAGGCCAGGGGTCGATCAATGAGCAGTTCTTC. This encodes CASSISGQGSINEQFF.